These 21 T cell receptor beta chains originate from one sample sequenced in a study of CD8 T cells in Susac syndrome. With random hexamers, about 0.45 to 1 ug RNA was reverse transcribed. TCRdb called the immunoSEQ multiplex PCR reads again in MiXCR, with one record for every CDR3 protein. This table holds more than 250,000 distinct CDR3 sequences, approximately 90% found once. The sample taken for sequencing was CD4+ T cells from PBMCs. These receptors all come from a human donor with multiple sclerosis.

The chain recombines TRBV6-6 with TRBJ1-3; D is undetermined. Trimming took off 1 base at V and 0 bases at J, with 10 bases between the two ends. Germline V gives CDR1 MNHNY, CDR2 SVGAGI (reference sequence). The CDR3 totals 16 residues. The CDR3 loop is CASSYWASTSGNTIYF. CDR3 nucleotide sequence: TGTGCCAGCAGTTACTGGGCGTCTACCTCTGGAAACACCATATATTTT.

This rearrangement joins TRBV2 to TRBJ1-5; TRBD1 matches at 8 bases. With V trimmed by 6 bases and J by 7 bases, 5 bases remained unmatched. CDR3 length: 13 residues. CDR1 and CDR2 from the germline V gene are SNHLY and FYNNEI. The CDR3 DNA follows: TGTGCCAGCAGATTGGACAGGGAACAGCCCCAGCATTTT. Its protein product is CASRLDREQPQHF.

J is TRBJ2-3 and V is TRBV20-1; 11 bases map to TRBD2. Unmatched junction bases numbered 3, after V lost 5 bases and J lost 2 bases. Germline V gene data show CDR1 as DFQATT and CDR2 as SNEGSKA (reference sequence). CDR3 length: 14 residues. The CDR3 DNA is TGCAGTGCTCCGACTAGCGGGGTCACAGATACGCAGTATTTT. Its protein product is CSAPTSGVTDTQYF.

The chain employs TRBV25-1 and TRBJ1-2; 8 bases align to TRBD1. The germline gives CDR1 MGHDK, CDR2 SYGVNS. The CDR3 runs to 17 residues. Trimming removed 6 bases from V and 7 bases from J; junction bases left unmatched: 19. The CDR3 region has the DNA TGTGCCAGCAGCGTTAGGGCCAGGGGGCACTCTAAGGCTGGCTACACCTTC. Its translation is CASSVRARGHSKAGYTF.

This CDR3 reads CASSPRPLLETQYF. In DNA, the CDR3 is TGTGCCAGCTCACCACGGCCGCTCTTAGAGACCCAGTACTTC. This chain links TRBV18 with TRBJ2-5; unclear D gene. The V gene lost 1 base and the J gene lost 4 bases, with 10 bases spanning the gap. Germline values: CDR1 KGHSH, CDR2 LQKENI. This CDR3 contains 14 residues.

The chain carries TRBV20-1 and TRBJ1-5; maybe TRBD1 (5 bases). This CDR3 has 14 residues. With 2 bases removed from V and 4 bases from J, the gap between germline ends came to 12 bases. The germline V gene encodes CDR1 DFQATT and CDR2 SNEGSKA (reference sequence). This CDR3 reads CSARRGAGNQPQHF. The CDR3 DNA sequence: TGCAGTGCTAGAAGAGGGGCAGGGAATCAGCCCCAGCATTTT.

The chain combines TRBV7-9 with TRBJ2-3; 8 nucleotides line up with TRBD2. Unmatched junction bases numbered 11, after V lost 5 bases and J lost 1 base. The CDR3 extends over 17 amino acids. Germline V gene sequence: CDR1 SEHNR, CDR2 FQNEAQ (reference sequence). CDR3 sequence: CASSTRGGQARTDTQYF. The CDR3 DNA sequence: TGTGCCAGCAGCACCCGGGGGGGCCAGGCTCGCACAGATACGCAGTATTTT.

The chain couples TRBV2 to TRBJ1-1, with TRBD1 matching over 7 bases. CDR1 is SNHLY and CDR2 is FYNNEI in the germline V gene. The junction had 11 bases not matched to a gene; V was cut back by 11 bases and J by 5 bases. The CDR3 is made up of 13 amino acids. CDR3 amino acids: CASLGDRVTEAFF. CDR3 DNA: TGTGCCTCCCTGGGCGACAGGGTGACTGAAGCTTTCTTT.

The DNA of the CDR3 is TGTGCCAGCAGTTTATTTGGCGGAGGGGGAGACGAGCAGTACTTC. Its translation is CASSLFGGGGDEQYF. V and J are TRBV27 and TRBJ2-7; tentatively, D is TRBD1 or TRBD2 (6 bases each). This CDR3 has 15 amino acids. Germline V gives CDR1 MNHEY, CDR2 SMNVEV (reference sequence). V gave up 1 base and J gave up 5 bases, with 15 bases separating them.

The chain links TRBV5-1 to TRBJ2-1; TRBD2 matches at 13 bases. The CDR3 sequence is 15 residues long. The V gene end was trimmed by 2 bases and the J gene end by 8 bases; junction bases not matched to a gene: 4. Germline values: CDR1 SGHRS, CDR2 YFSETQ. In DNA form, the CDR3 reads TGCGCCAGCAGCTTTACTAGCGGGGGGGCCGATGAGCAGTTCTTC. This encodes CASSFTSGGADEQFF.

The chain links TRBV20-1 to TRBJ2-7; D is perhaps TRBD1 (6 bases). Germline V CDR1 and CDR2: DFQATT, SNEGSKA (reference sequence). Trimming shortened V by 5 bases and J by 6 bases, and 14 bases separated the two germline ends. The CDR3 consists of 12 residues. The CDR3 DNA follows: TGCAGTGCTGACAGGTGGGGGACCGAGCAGTACTTC. It codes for CSADRWGTEQYF.

This chain's CDR3 is CASSLGELNTEAFF. The CDR3 DNA sequence: TGTGCCAGCAGCTTGGGCGAATTGAACACTGAAGCTTTCTTT. The V and J genes are TRBV7-8 and TRBJ1-1; D not certain. V lost 3 bases, J lost 0 bases, and 8 bases lay in between. Per the germline V gene, CDR1 is SGHVS and CDR2 is FQNEAQ. CDR3 length: 14 amino acids.

The J gene is TRBJ2-1, the V gene TRBV2; TRBD2 agrees at 9 bases. The germline gives CDR1 SNHLY, CDR2 FYNNEI. Trimming took 2 bases from V and 9 from J; bases not matched to a gene: 8. This CDR3 region has 15 residues. The CDR3 loop reads CASSEISGSVGEQFF. CDR3 nucleotides: TGTGCCAGCAGTGAAATTAGCGGGAGTGTCGGTGAGCAGTTCTTC.

This chain uses TRBV5-1 with TRBJ2-5; TRBD2 matches 12 bases. The CDR3 extends over 19 amino acids. V lost 1 base to trimming and J lost 1 base; unmatched junction nucleotides: 11. Germline V gene data show CDR1 as SGHRS and CDR2 as YFSETQ. CDR3 protein: CASSLSPRTSGDSQETQYF. CDR3 sequence (DNA): TGCGCCAGCAGCTTGTCCCCTCGGACTAGCGGGGATAGCCAAGAGACCCAGTACTTC.

The gene calls are TRBV12-3 or TRBV12-4 and TRBJ2-2; D is perhaps TRBD1 or TRBD2 (6 bases each). Trimming removed 1 base from V and 5 bases from J, with 11 bases in between. The CDR3 extends over 15 amino acids. The CDR3 reads CASSLGGAWTGELFF. The CDR3 region has the DNA TGTGCCAGCAGTTTAGGGGGGGCCTGGACCGGGGAGCTGTTTTTT.

V is TRBV4-1 and J is TRBJ2-4; TRBD2 agrees at 9 bases. CDR1 and CDR2 (germline): MGHRA, YSYEKL. CDR3 length: 16 amino acids. Trimming took 5 bases from V and 16 from J; bases not matched to a gene: 21. This CDR3 is CASSTVLQREARSKYF. DNA for the CDR3: TGCGCCAGCAGCACCGTCCTTCAGCGGGAGGCCCGGTCCAAATACTTC.

The chain joins TRBV13 to TRBJ2-7; D remains unclear. The V gene's germline CDR1 is PRHDT and CDR2 FYEKMQ (reference sequence). Deletions cut 4 bases from V and 6 bases from J, with 16 bases between. The CDR3 has 14 amino acids. The CDR3 loop reads CASSSRLGRAEQYF. Here the CDR3 DNA reads TGTGCCAGCAGCTCCAGACTTGGCCGGGCCGAGCAGTACTTC.

The genes are TRBV5-1 and TRBJ2-5; no firm D call. Germline CDR1 reads SGHRS; CDR2 reads YFSETQ. V shed 2 bases and J shed 4 bases, with 3 bases lying between them. The CDR3 length is 11 residues. The CDR3 DNA sequence: TGCGCCAGCAGCTTTTCAGAGACCCAGTACTTC. Translation gives CASSFSETQYF.

DNA for the CDR3: TGCGCCAGCAGCCAGGCGGGACTCCGAAACTATGGCTACACCTTC. Amino acids: CASSQAGLRNYGYTF. The gene calls are TRBV4-1 and TRBJ1-2; D may be TRBD1 (5 bases). This CDR3 has 15 amino acids. In germline, CDR1 is MGHRA, CDR2 YSYEKL. The ends were cut back, 3 bases at V and 2 bases at J, with 13 bases in the middle.

J is TRBJ1-2 and V is TRBV29-1; D is possibly TRBD1 (6 bases). Trimming shortened V by 5 bases and J by 2 bases, and 12 bases separated the two germline ends. CDR3 size: 13 residues. The germline gives CDR1 SQVTM, CDR2 ANQGSEA. In DNA, the CDR3 is TGCAGCGTTTTTTCGACAGGAAACTATGGCTACACCTTC. Translating gives CSVFSTGNYGYTF.

The chain uses TRBV6-2 or TRBV6-3 and TRBJ1-1, with a possible D match to TRBD1 (6 bases). CDR3 size: 14 residues. The V gene lost 5 bases and the J gene lost 7 bases, with 17 bases spanning the gap. Per the germline V gene, CDR1 is MNHEY and CDR2 is SVGEGT. The CDR3 is CASSPAGQPNEAFF. CDR3 nucleotides: TGTGCCAGCAGTCCTGCTGGACAGCCGAATGAAGCTTTCTTT.